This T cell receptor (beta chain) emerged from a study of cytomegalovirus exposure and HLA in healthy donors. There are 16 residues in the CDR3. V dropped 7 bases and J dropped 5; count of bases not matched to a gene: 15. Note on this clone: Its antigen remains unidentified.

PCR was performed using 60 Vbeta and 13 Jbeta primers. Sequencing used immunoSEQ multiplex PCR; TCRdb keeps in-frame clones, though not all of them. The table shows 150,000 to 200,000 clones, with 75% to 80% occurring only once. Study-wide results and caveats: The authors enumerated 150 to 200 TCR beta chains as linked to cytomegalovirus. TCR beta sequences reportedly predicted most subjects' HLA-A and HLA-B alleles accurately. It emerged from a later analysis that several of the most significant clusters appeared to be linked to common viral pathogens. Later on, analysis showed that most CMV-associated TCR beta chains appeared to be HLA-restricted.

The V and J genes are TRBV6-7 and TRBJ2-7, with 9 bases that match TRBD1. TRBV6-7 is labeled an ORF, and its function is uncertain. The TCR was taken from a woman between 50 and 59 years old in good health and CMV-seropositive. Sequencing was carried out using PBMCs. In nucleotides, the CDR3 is TGTGCCAGCACCATACACAGGGGGCAGAGATCCCACGAGCAGTACTTC. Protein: CASTIHRGQRSHEQYF.